The clone carrying this T cell receptor beta chain was counted many times. The library targeted TCRbeta and was prepared with unique molecular identifiers. MiXCR, applied by TCRdb to the PCR reads, yields one record per CDR3 protein. Here the sample spans 230,000 or so distinct CDR3 sequences, 9% to 10% being singletons. The sample comes from a study of T-cell reconstitution after alpha-beta-depleted transplantation in children. The V segment lost 1 base and the J segment 2 bases; nucleotides outside the gene matches: 1. The CDR3 runs to 15 residues. Germline V lookup: CDR1 SGHTA, CDR2 FQGNSA. The sample consisted of PBMCs from the stem cell graft donor, taken from the stem cell graft. This sequence originates from a human donor who donated a stem cell graft to a child with SCID. The chain links TRBV7-2 to TRBJ2-1; TRBD2 aligns across 8 bases. Here the CDR3 reads CASSLGGGPYNEQFF. The CDR3 coding sequence is TGTGCCAGCAGCTTAGGCGGGGGGCCCTACAATGAGCAGTTCTTC.